One sample yielded the 20 T cell receptor beta chains listed below, sequenced in a study of shared clonotypes between healthy human individuals. The table came from immunoSEQ multiplex PCR; TCRdb's copy has only in-frame clones and leaves some out. The table shows some 2.4 million clones, with 80% to 95% occurring only once. The sequencing sample was made of naive CD4+ T cells from PBMCs. Subset meaning: CD45RA+ positively selected. These receptors came from a man between 18 and 35 years old in good health. Some clones in this sample may be carry-over from other donors' samples.

The chain uses TRBV6-5 and TRBJ2-7, with D perhaps TRBD2 (5 bases). CDR1 and CDR2 (germline): MNHEY, SVGAGI. V was trimmed by 7 bases and J by 2 bases, leaving 15 bases between them. The CDR3 is 14 amino acids. CDR3 sequence (DNA): TGTGCCAGCAAACGTGACTCGCGGGCCTACGAGCAGTACTTC. This sequence encodes CASKRDSRAYEQYF.

The chain employs TRBV18 and TRBJ2-7, with D unresolved. Per germline, CDR1 KGHSH and CDR2 LQKENI. CDR3 length: 14 residues. The V gene lost 0 bases and the J gene lost 3 bases, with 9 bases spanning the gap. The CDR3: CASSPPSKVYEQYF. The CDR3 coding sequence is TGTGCCAGCTCACCACCGTCCAAAGTCTACGAGCAGTACTTC.

The table lists this clone with a few counts. The chain is built from TRBV2 and TRBJ1-3; 9 nucleotides match TRBD1. CDR1 and CDR2 (germline): SNHLY, FYNNEI. The V segment lost 7 bases and the J segment 4 bases; nucleotides outside the gene matches: 5. This CDR3 is 14 amino acids long. The CDR3 here is CASIPGTGGNTIYF. CDR3 in DNA: TGTGCCAGCATCCCCGGGACAGGGGGAAACACCATATATTTT.

The genes are TRBV27 and TRBJ2-1; TRBD2 aligns across 10 bases. CDR1 is MNHEY and CDR2 is SMNVEV in the germline V gene (reference sequence). This CDR3 spans 13 amino acids. With V trimmed by 7 bases and J by 9 bases, 6 bases remained unmatched. CDR3 sequence reads: CASNLAGEIEQFF. The CDR3 region has the DNA TGTGCCAGCAATCTAGCGGGAGAGATTGAGCAGTTCTTC.

V and J are TRBV19 and TRBJ1-5; weak D call: TRBD1 (6 bases). This CDR3 is built from 16 residues. V lost 2 bases to trimming and J lost 5 bases, with 16 bases between them. Germline CDR1 reads LNHDA; CDR2 reads SQIVND (reference sequence). The CDR3 loop reads CASSILGQGYDQPQHF. The CDR3 DNA follows: TGTGCCAGTAGTATATTAGGGCAGGGGTACGATCAGCCCCAGCATTTT.

This chain links TRBV11-1 with TRBJ2-1; 11 bases line up with TRBD2. CDR3 length: 16 amino acids. The V gene's germline CDR1 is SGHAT and CDR2 FQDESV (reference sequence). V lost 3 bases, J lost 8 bases, and 9 bases stayed unmatched. CDR3 in amino acids: CASSFVTSGSVYEQFF. Here the CDR3 DNA reads TGTGCCAGCAGCTTTGTAACTAGCGGGAGTGTCTATGAGCAGTTCTTC. Full variable domain (missing parts from reference TRBV11-1 and TRBJ2-1): EAEVAQSPRYKITEKSQAVAFWCDPISGHATLYWYRQILGQGPELLVQFQDESVVDDSQLPKDRFSAERLKGVDSTLKIQPAELGDSAMYLCASSFVTSGSVYEQFFGPGTRLTVL.

The table lists this clone with a count of one. The J gene is TRBJ2-1, the V gene TRBV11-1; D uncertain. Per the germline V gene, CDR1 is SGHAT and CDR2 is FQDESV (reference sequence). The CDR3 runs to 13 residues. V was clipped by 1 base and J by 9 bases, with 10 bases between them. For the CDR3, the DNA is TGTGCCAGCAGCTTAGAAGCCCCTACTGAGCAGTTCTTC. This encodes CASSLEAPTEQFF.

The genes are TRBV5-5 and TRBJ1-1; D is uncertain. The CDR3 totals 15 residues. Trimming took off 0 bases at V and 1 base at J, with 10 bases between the two ends. Per germline, CDR1 SGHKS and CDR2 YYEKEE (reference sequence). The CDR3 reads CASSLAGETNTEAFF. CDR3 nucleotide sequence: TGTGCCAGCAGCTTGGCCGGGGAAACGAACACTGAAGCTTTCTTT.

The genes are TRBV27 and TRBJ2-7, with 7 bases that match TRBD1. Germline CDR1 MNHEY, CDR2 SMNVEV (reference sequence). The CDR3 is 13 amino acids. The junction had 5 bases not matched to a gene; V was cut back by 3 bases and J by 6 bases. The DNA of the CDR3 is TGTGCCAGCAGTTTGTCGACAGGGATCGAGCAGTACTTC. Protein: CASSLSTGIEQYF.

CDR3 DNA: TGCGCCAGCAGCCCCAGGACAGGGTTTTTAGAAAAACTGTTTTTT. Translating it yields CASSPRTGFLEKLFF. The chain combines TRBV5-1 with TRBJ1-4; 8 bases agree with TRBD1. Trimming removed 4 bases from V and 8 bases from J; junction bases left unmatched: 10. This CDR3 comprises 15 residues. CDR1 is SGHRS and CDR2 is YFSETQ in the germline V gene.

The rearrangement uses TRBV5-1 and TRBJ2-3, with no clear D. Trimming took 5 bases from V and 4 from J, leaving 11 bases between them. The CDR3 has 13 amino acids. Germline CDR1 reads SGHRS; CDR2 reads YFSETQ. In DNA form, the CDR3 reads TGCGCCAGCAGGCGAGAACTTGCAGATACGCAGTATTTT. Its translation: CASRRELADTQYF.

The CDR3 loop reads CASSYLSGLFYEQYF. The CDR3 DNA follows: TGTGCCAGCAGCTACCTTAGCGGACTCTTCTACGAGCAGTACTTC. V is TRBV11-2 and J is TRBJ2-7; weak D call: TRBD2 (6 bases). Between the trimmed V and J ends, which lost 4 bases and 3 bases, there was a span of 16 bases. This CDR3 comprises 15 residues. The V gene's germline CDR1 is SGHAT and CDR2 FQNNGV. The whole variable domain, filled in from reference TRBV11-2 and TRBJ2-7, reads EAGVAQSPRYKIIEKRQSVAFWCNPISGHATLYWYQQILGQGPKLLIQFQNNGVVDDSQLPKDRFSAERLKGVDSTLKIQPAKLEDSAVYLCASSYLSGLFYEQYFGPGTRLTVT.

The rearrangement uses TRBV7-2 and TRBJ2-3; the D gene is possibly TRBD2 (6 bases). CDR3 length: 15 residues. Germline V gene data show CDR1 as SGHTA and CDR2 as FQGNSA. The V end lost 6 bases, the J end lost 3 bases, and 16 bases lay between the germline ends. This chain's CDR3 is CASRLRGGVTDTQYF. The CDR3 nucleotides read TGTGCCAGCAGACTAAGGGGCGGGGTAACAGATACGCAGTATTTT.

The chain is built from TRBV15 and TRBJ1-5; D is possibly TRBD1 (6 bases). The V end was cut by 2 bases, the J end by 2 bases, with 10 bases between. The germline CDR1 and CDR2 sequences are LNHNV and YYDKDF (reference sequence). The CDR3 consists of 15 residues. Here the CDR3 reads CATSRQGHGNQPQHF. The CDR3 coding sequence is TGTGCCACCAGCAGACAGGGACATGGCAATCAGCCCCAGCATTTT. The complete variable domain, with remaining parts taken from reference TRBV15 and TRBJ1-5, reads DAMVIQNPRYQVTQFGKPVTLSCSQTLNHNVMYWYQQKSSQAPKLLFHYYDKDFNNEADTPDNFQSRRPNTSFCFLDIRSPGLGDTAMYLCATSRQGHGNQPQHFGDGTRLSIL.

This chain joins TRBV7-9 and TRBJ2-1; D call uncertain. The germline V gene encodes CDR1 SEHNR and CDR2 FQNEAQ (reference sequence). This CDR3 has 14 residues. The germline V and J ends were trimmed by 5 bases and 8 bases, with 16 bases remaining between them. The CDR3 here is CASSTETRNYEQFF. The CDR3 bases are TGTGCCAGCAGCACCGAAACCCGGAACTATGAGCAGTTCTTC.

The chain employs TRBV10-3 and TRBJ2-7; 9 positions match TRBD1. This CDR3 comprises 14 residues. The ends lost 6 bases at V and 2 bases at J; junction bases unmatched: 5. The germline V gene has CDR1 ENHRY and CDR2 SYGVKD. The CDR3: CAIRGDRVPYEQYF. The CDR3 region has the DNA TGTGCCATCAGGGGGGACAGGGTTCCCTACGAGCAGTACTTC.

The CDR3, as DNA: TGTGCCAGCAGTGATCTAGCGGGCGTCGCCCATGAGCAGTTCTTC. This sequence encodes CASSDLAGVAHEQFF. V and J are TRBV28 and TRBJ2-1, with 8 bases fitting TRBD2. The length of the CDR3 is 15 residues. Looked up from germline, CDR1 is MDHEN and CDR2 is SYDVKM. Trimming took 5 bases from V and 8 from J; bases not matched to a gene: 11.

The chain combines TRBV27 with TRBJ2-2, with D possibly being TRBD2 (6 bases). V lost 6 bases, J lost 1 base, and 15 bases lay in between. The CDR3 is made up of 16 amino acids. Germline CDR1 reads MNHEY; CDR2 reads SMNVEV (reference sequence). The CDR3 spells CASRITSLLNTGELFF. The CDR3 DNA sequence: TGTGCCAGCAGGATTACTAGCTTACTGAACACCGGGGAGCTGTTTTTT.

A note on this clone: Other DNA sequences in the sample encode the same CDR3. The J gene is TRBJ2-1, the V gene TRBV6-5, with 9 bases aligning to TRBD2. The length of the CDR3 is 16 residues. Trimming removed 0 bases from V and 7 bases from J; junction bases left unmatched: 7. Germline assignment: CDR1 MNHEY and CDR2 SVGAGI. In DNA, the CDR3 is TGTGCCAGCAGTTACTCTGGCGGGAGGGCCGGTAATGAGCAGTTCTTC. It codes for CASSYSGGRAGNEQFF.

The genes are TRBV6-5 and TRBJ2-2; D might be TRBD2 (5 bases). The germline V gene has CDR1 MNHEY and CDR2 SVGAGI. CDR3 length: 14 residues. V dropped 2 bases and J dropped 10 bases, with 14 bases sitting between them. The CDR3 DNA sequence: TGTGCCAGCAGTTACAGTCCTAGCAGTACGGAGCTGTTTTTT. The encoded protein is CASSYSPSSTELFF.